The 20 T cell receptor beta chains presented below share a single source sample, sequenced in a study of shared clonotypes between healthy human individuals. Data came from immunoSEQ multiplex PCR; TCRdb stores just in-frame clones and leaves some out. The sample lists 300,000 to 400,000 clones; about nine tenths were seen once. Sequencing was performed on memory CD8+ T cells sorted from blood. Specified subset: CD45RO+ cells pooled with CCR7-negative TemRA cells. The receptors stem from a man aged 18 to 29 in good health.

The chain carries TRBV9 and TRBJ1-6; a possible D gene is TRBD1 (5 bases). The CDR3 is 16 residues long. Germline CDR1 SGDLS, CDR2 YYNGEE. V gave up 4 bases and J gave up 8 bases, with 19 bases separating them. The CDR3, as DNA: TGTGCCAGCAGCCCCTCCGGGGGAGACCAGGATTCACCCCTCCACTTT. It encodes CASSPSGGDQDSPLHF.

The chain uses TRBV27 and TRBJ1-1, with unresolved D. The CDR3 has 13 amino acids. CDR1 is MNHEY, CDR2 SMNVEV, per germline (reference sequence). Between the trimmed V and J ends, which lost 3 bases and 2 bases, there was a span of 7 bases. The CDR3, as DNA: TGTGCCAGCAGTTTCTACAGCAACACTGAAGCTTTCTTT. This translates into CASSFYSNTEAFF.

This clone was found a few times. The chain couples TRBV27 to TRBJ2-3; D call uncertain. The CDR3 covers 12 residues. The ends were cut back, 5 bases at V and 5 bases at J, with 8 bases in the middle. The germline V gene has CDR1 MNHEY and CDR2 SMNVEV (reference sequence). For the CDR3, the DNA is TGTGCCAGCAGTACGTATCAAGATACGCAGTATTTT. It codes for CASSTYQDTQYF.

CDR3 region: CASSLYRGTPSSGANVLTF. Written as DNA, the CDR3 is TGTGCCAGCAGTTTATATCGGGGCACGCCATCTTCTGGGGCCAACGTCCTGACTTTC. The chain carries TRBV27 and TRBJ2-6; either TRBD1 or TRBD2 may supply D (5 bases each). Looked up from germline, CDR1 is MNHEY and CDR2 is SMNVEV (reference sequence). The CDR3 sequence is 19 residues long. Trimming cost V 1 base and J 1 base, with 17 bases left between them.

CDR3 coding DNA: TGTGCCAGCAGTTACTGGGGTAGGGAAGGCACTGAAGCTTTCTTT. Amino acid sequence: CASSYWGREGTEAFF. This chain joins TRBV6-5 and TRBJ1-1; D gene unclear. The CDR3 loop spans 15 amino acids. CDR1 and CDR2 (germline): MNHEY, SVGAGI. V dropped 1 base and J dropped 4 bases, with 13 bases sitting between them.

The J gene is TRBJ2-3, the V gene TRBV9; possibly TRBD2 for D (6 bases). V was cut by 2 bases and J by 2 bases, with 12 bases left in between. The CDR3 sequence is 15 residues long. Germline V CDR1 and CDR2: SGDLS, YYNGEE. The CDR3 region has the DNA TGTGCCAGCAGCGTGGAGGGGCAGGTCACAGATACGCAGTATTTT. The encoded protein is CASSVEGQVTDTQYF.

The V and J genes are TRBV13 and TRBJ2-2; D may be TRBD1 (5 bases). Germline V gene data show CDR1 as PRHDT and CDR2 as FYEKMQ (reference sequence). V was cut by 0 bases and J by 2 bases, with 10 bases left in between. The CDR3 is 16 amino acids. Here the CDR3 DNA reads TGTGCCAGCAGCTTAGGCCCAGGGCCTAACACCGGGGAGCTGTTTTTT. Amino acids: CASSLGPGPNTGELFF. Complete variable domain (other parts from reference TRBV13 and TRBJ2-2): AAGVIQSPRHLIKEKRETATLKCYPIPRHDTVYWYQQGPGQDPQFLISFYEKMQSDKGSIPDRFSAQQFSDYHSELNMSSLELGDSALYFCASSLGPGPNTGELFFGEGSRLTVL.

This clone was seen only once. The chain recombines TRBV11-3 with TRBJ2-1; no clear D gene. Looked up from germline, CDR1 is SGHNT and CDR2 is YENEEA. The CDR3 is made up of 14 amino acids. V shed 1 base and J shed 5 bases, with 9 bases lying between them. The CDR3 loop reads CASSLVGRNNEQFF. The CDR3 DNA sequence: TGTGCCAGCAGCTTAGTAGGGCGGAACAATGAGCAGTTCTTC.

This clone was found many times. V is TRBV4-3 and J is TRBJ2-2, with 13 bases that match TRBD2. The germline V gene encodes CDR1 LGHNA and CDR2 YSLEER. The V segment lost 0 bases and the J segment 6 bases; nucleotides outside the gene matches: 4. This CDR3 spans 17 amino acids. CDR3: CASSQDWTSGSPGELFF. CDR3 nucleotides: TGCGCCAGCAGCCAAGATTGGACTAGCGGGAGTCCCGGGGAGCTGTTTTTT.

V and J are TRBV7-8 and TRBJ2-3; 9 bases align to TRBD2. The CDR3 runs 15 residues. From germline, CDR1 is SGHVS and CDR2 FQNEAQ. After removal of 1 base from V and 6 bases from J, the junction contained 5 bases not matched to a gene. CDR3 loop: CASSLGGGGADTQYF. CDR3 nucleotides: TGTGCCAGCAGCTTAGGCGGCGGGGGGGCGGATACGCAGTATTTT.

V gene TRBV5-8 combines with J gene TRBJ2-5; 9 bases map to TRBD1. V gave up 3 bases and J gave up 3 bases; unmatched junction bases: 6. The germline V gene has CDR1 SGHTS and CDR2 YDEGEE. CDR3 length: 15 amino acids. CDR3 nucleotides: TGTGCCAGCAGCTGGGACAGGGTAGGGGAAGAGACCCAGTACTTC. Its protein is CASSWDRVGEETQYF.

This chain uses TRBV7-9 with TRBJ2-5; TRBD1 matches at 8 bases. The CDR3 runs to 16 residues. The germline V gene encodes CDR1 SEHNR and CDR2 FQNEAQ (reference sequence). Unmatched junction bases numbered 11, after V lost 5 bases and J lost 3 bases. The CDR3 loop is CASSPPGQEVKETQYF. The CDR3 bases are TGTGCCAGCAGCCCTCCGGGACAGGAGGTTAAAGAGACCCAGTACTTC.

The rearrangement uses TRBV27 and TRBJ1-6; no reliable D call. V was trimmed by 4 bases and J by 6 bases, leaving 16 bases between them. CDR1 and CDR2 (germline): MNHEY, SMNVEV (reference sequence). This CDR3 is 16 amino acids long. CDR3 in amino acids: CASSWGRPGVNSPLHF. The CDR3 DNA reads TGTGCCAGCAGTTGGGGAAGGCCAGGCGTTAATTCACCCCTCCACTTT.

Concerning this clone itself: The junction does not match germline at one end; this may be a read error. The J gene is TRBJ2-1, the V gene TRBV11-2; 8 bases fit TRBD2. Germline loops: CDR1 SGHAT, CDR2 FQNNGV. The CDR3 loop spans 14 amino acids. The CDR3 region has the DNA TGTGCCAGCAGTCCCTATTCTAGCGGGCAGGGTTGGGTCTTC. Translating it yields CASSPYSSGQGWVF. Combining the CDR3 with reference TRBV11-2 and TRBJ2-1 gives the whole variable domain EAGVAQSPRYKIIEKRQSVAFWCNPISGHATLYWYQQILGQGPKLLIQFQNNGVVDDSQLPKDRFSAERLKGVDSTLKIQPAKLEDSAVYLCASSPYSSGQGWVFGPGTRLTVL.

The CDR3 nucleotides read TGTGCCATCAGTGATAAGCCGGGACACCTAACCGGGGAGCTGTTTTTT. Translating gives CAISDKPGHLTGELFF. V gene TRBV10-3 combines with J gene TRBJ2-2, with D perhaps TRBD1 (6 bases). CDR3 length equals 16 residues. CDR1 is ENHRY and CDR2 is SYGVKD in the germline V gene. The V and J ends lost 3 bases and 5 bases respectively, with 16 bases between them.

This CDR3 is CASSLGQGAFGYTF. In nucleotides, the CDR3 is TGTGCCAGCAGCTTGGGACAGGGGGCTTTTGGCTACACCTTC. The chain uses TRBV7-9 and TRBJ1-2, with 12 bases lining up with TRBD1. The CDR3 has 14 residues. The ends lost 3 bases at V and 7 bases at J; junction bases unmatched: 3. Germline V gene sequence: CDR1 SEHNR, CDR2 FQNEAQ (reference sequence).

The chain has TRBV10-3 and TRBJ2-3; no definite D call. This CDR3 spans 14 amino acids. The germline V gene has CDR1 ENHRY and CDR2 SYGVKD. V shed 0 bases and J shed 7 bases, with 11 bases lying between them. CDR3 nucleotides: TGTGCCATCAGTGAGTCAATAGTTCGGAATACGCAGTATTTT. Translated, it gives CAISESIVRNTQYF.

This clone is a singleton in its sample. J is TRBJ2-3 and V is TRBV5-1; 7 bases line up with TRBD1. Per the germline V gene, CDR1 is SGHRS and CDR2 is YFSETQ. J was trimmed by 3 bases and V by 0 bases; bases with no gene match: 4. This CDR3 has 15 amino acids. CDR3 sequence: CASSLEGGQTDTQYF. CDR3 nucleotides: TGCGCCAGCAGCTTGGAAGGGGGCCAGACAGATACGCAGTATTTT.

The rearrangement links TRBV5-1 to TRBJ1-4; D is unresolved. Germline V gene lookup returns CDR1 SGHRS and CDR2 YFSETQ. Trimming stripped 1 base from V and 3 bases from J, with 10 bases between. CDR3 size: 15 residues. The CDR3 is CASSLSGWPNEKLFF. CDR3 nucleotides: TGCGCCAGCAGCTTGTCGGGATGGCCTAATGAAAAACTGTTTTTT.

The V gene is TRBV5-4, the J gene TRBJ1-2; D remains ambiguous. Per germline, CDR1 SGHNT and CDR2 YYREEE (reference sequence). The V end was cut by 4 bases, the J end by 4 bases, with 11 bases between. The CDR3 contains 13 residues. The CDR3 nucleotides read TGTGCCAGCAGCCCAGAGCATGCCTATGGCTACACCTTC. Its translation: CASSPEHAYGYTF. The variable domain in full, completed from reference TRBV5-4 and TRBJ1-2, reads ETGVTQSPTHLIKTRGQQVTLRCSSQSGHNTVSWYQQALGQGPQFIFQYYREEENGRGNFPPRFSGLQFPNYSSELNVNALELDDSALYLCASSPEHAYGYTFGSGTRLTVV.